Listed below are T cell receptor beta chains from one sample, sequenced in a study of blood T cell repertoires in COVID-19. Profiling relied on immunoSEQ multiplex PCR, and the TCRdb table lists in-frame clones only, not all of them. Of around 180,000 clones listed, roughly 75% were seen once; the top ten hold 6.5% to 8%. Sequencing used peripheral blood. All receptors derive from a man between 65 and 80 years old with active or convalescent COVID-19. The conserved cysteine and the conserved F or W are not part of the CDR3 here. Each record gives: V gene, CDR3 protein.

v_call: TRBV19; cdr3_aa: ASSIADRGYGYT
v_call: TRBV3-1/TRBV3-2; cdr3_aa: ASSQGGGMNTEAF
v_call: TRBV5-1; cdr3_aa: ASSSIYRGDNEQY
v_call: TRBV2; cdr3_aa: ASTAGSYLEKLF
v_call: TRBV6-1; cdr3_aa: ASSSSAQQY
v_call: TRBV3-1/TRBV3-2; cdr3_aa: ASSPGLAGPNEQF
v_call: TRBV5-4; cdr3_aa: ASSLGQSSGNTIY
v_call: TRBV10-3; cdr3_aa: AISEGQPTYEQY
v_call: TRBV12-5; cdr3_aa: ASGRSGWGEQF
v_call: TRBV18; cdr3_aa: ASSPTTGGYEQY
v_call: TRBV5-1; cdr3_aa: ASSLLGGETYEQY
v_call: TRBV7-2; cdr3_aa: ASSDQGIGYNSPLH
v_call: TRBV11-2; cdr3_aa: ASSLGVEQY
v_call: TRBV2; cdr3_aa: ASSDGRTPRLAF
v_call: TRBV2; cdr3_aa: ASTPPSGFTDTQY
v_call: TRBV6-6; cdr3_aa: ASSRGQGRLYGYT